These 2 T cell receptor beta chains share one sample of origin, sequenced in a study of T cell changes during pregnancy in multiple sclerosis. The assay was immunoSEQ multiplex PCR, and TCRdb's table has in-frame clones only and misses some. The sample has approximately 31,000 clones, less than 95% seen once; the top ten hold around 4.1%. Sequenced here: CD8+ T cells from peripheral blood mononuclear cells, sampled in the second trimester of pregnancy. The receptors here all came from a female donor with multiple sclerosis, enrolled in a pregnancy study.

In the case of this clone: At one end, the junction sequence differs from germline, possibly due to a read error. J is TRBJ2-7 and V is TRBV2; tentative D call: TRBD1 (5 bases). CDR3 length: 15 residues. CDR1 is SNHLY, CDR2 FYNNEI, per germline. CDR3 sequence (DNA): TGTGCCAGCAGGGAAGGCCAAAGCCAAGGGGATGAGCAGTACTTC. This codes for CASREGQSQGDEQYF. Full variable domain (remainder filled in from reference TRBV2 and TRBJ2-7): EPEVTQTPSHQVTQMGQEVILRCVPISNHLYFYWYRQILGQKVEFLVSFYNNEISEKSEIFDDQFSVERPDGSNFTLKIRSTKLEDSAMYFCASREGQSQGDEQYFGPGTRLTVT.

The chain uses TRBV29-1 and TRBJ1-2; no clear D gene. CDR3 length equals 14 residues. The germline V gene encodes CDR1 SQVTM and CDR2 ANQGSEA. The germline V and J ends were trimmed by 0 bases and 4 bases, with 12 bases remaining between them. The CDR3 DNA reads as TGCAGCGTTGAAGATTGGGAGGCCCTCTATGGCTACACCTTC. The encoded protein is CSVEDWEALYGYTF.